The 24 T cell receptor beta chains listed next were all sequenced from one sample in a study of T-cell reconstitution after alpha-beta-depleted transplantation in children. Unique molecular identifiers tagged the TCRbeta library. TCRdb reanalysed the PCR reads using MiXCR and keeps one entry per CDR3 protein. The table has about 580,000 distinct CDR3 sequences, around 23% seen once. The source was PBMCs, mostly from graft donor cells, collected 360 days after TCRalphabeta/CD19-depleted stem cell transplant. These receptor sequences come from a boy younger than two who had a stem cell transplant for acute myeloid leukemia, so the T cells may come from the graft donor.

This chain joins TRBV12-3 or TRBV12-4 and TRBJ2-5; 9 bases match TRBD1. Trimming took 6 bases from V and 14 from J; bases not matched to a gene: 10. The CDR3 length is 12 residues. CDR3 sequence reads: CASRVAGDREYF. The CDR3 DNA reads as TGTGCCAGCAGGGTCGCTGGGGACAGGGAATACTTC.

About this clonotype: A much more abundant neighbour one base away suggests this may be a read error. The DNA for the CDR3 is TGTGCCAGCAGTTATTCGACAGGAAACGAGCATTACGTC. The encoded protein is CASSYSTGNEHYV. The genes are TRBV6-2 or TRBV6-3 and TRBJ2-7, with a weak D call TRBD1 (6 bases). This CDR3 spans 13 amino acids. From germline, CDR1 is MNHEY and CDR2 SVGEGT.

V gene TRBV7-2 combines with J gene TRBJ2-3; TRBD1 matches 7 bases. The CDR3 is 15 residues long. V was clipped by 5 bases and J by 4 bases; unmatched bases: 9. Per the germline V gene, CDR1 is SGHTA and CDR2 is FQGNSA. The CDR3 region has the DNA TGTGCCAGCAGCAAGACAGGGAAATGGTCAGATACGCAGTATTTT. It is translated as CASSKTGKWSDTQYF.

This sequence joins TRBV25-1 and TRBJ2-3; 10 nucleotides agree with TRBD2. CDR1 MGHDK and CDR2 SYGVNS come from the germline V gene. The CDR3 covers 18 residues. Trimming removed 3 bases from V and 2 bases from J; junction bases left unmatched: 11. The CDR3 sequence: CASSDRTPLAGFTDTQYF. In DNA, the CDR3 is TGTGCCAGCAGTGACCGGACCCCACTAGCGGGGTTCACAGATACGCAGTATTTT.

In its sample, this clonotype was seen many times. The chain has TRBV20-1 and TRBJ2-1; tentative D call: TRBD2 (6 bases). Trimming stripped 3 bases from V and 2 bases from J, with 20 bases between. CDR1 and CDR2 from the germline V gene are DFQATT and SNEGSKA (reference sequence). This CDR3 contains 17 residues. CDR3 in DNA: TGCAGTGCTAGTTTTTTCACGTCGGCGGGGACCTACAATGAGCAGTTCTTC. Translation: CSASFFTSAGTYNEQFF.

This clonotype was found many times. The V call is TRBV5-6, the J call TRBJ1-2; D is unresolved. V lost 1 base and J 2 bases, leaving 9 bases between the germline ends. The CDR3 is made up of 14 amino acids. Germline CDR1 reads SGHDT; CDR2 reads YYEEEE. CDR3: CASSLLAGNYGYTF. The CDR3 nucleotides are TGTGCCAGCAGCTTGTTAGCGGGGAACTATGGCTACACCTTC. The complete variable domain, with remaining parts taken from reference TRBV5-6 and TRBJ1-2, reads DAGVTQSPTHLIKTRGQQVTLRCSPKSGHDTVSWYQQALGQGPQFIFQYYEEEERQRGNFPDRFSGHQFPNYSSELNVNALLLGDSALYLCASSLLAGNYGYTFGSGTRLTVV.

V is TRBV20-1 and J is TRBJ2-7; D ambiguous. The germline V gene has CDR1 DFQATT and CDR2 SNEGSKA (reference sequence). The CDR3 is 14 amino acids. V lost 1 base and J 4 bases, leaving 14 bases between the germline ends. CDR3 sequence: CSARGQRSYYEQYF. The CDR3 nucleotides read TGCAGTGCTAGAGGCCAGAGATCATATTACGAGCAGTACTTC.

CDR3: CSARDRVSDYGYTF. CDR3 sequence (DNA): TGCAGTGCTAGAGATCGTGTGTCAGATTATGGCTACACCTTC. The gene calls are TRBV20-1 and TRBJ1-2; D gene uncertain. The V end was cut by 0 bases, the J end by 5 bases, with 13 bases between. The V gene's germline CDR1 is DFQATT and CDR2 SNEGSKA (reference sequence). The length of the CDR3 is 14 residues.

This chain connects TRBV7-8 to TRBJ1-1; no clear D gene. There are 13 residues in the CDR3. CDR1 is SGHVS and CDR2 is FQNEAQ in the germline V gene. V was shortened by 5 bases and J by 13 bases, with 20 bases between the two germline ends. The CDR3 region is CASSGQERVFFFF. The CDR3 DNA follows: TGTGCCAGCAGCGGTCAAGAGAGGGTCTTCTTTTTCTTT.

The gene calls are TRBV7-2 and TRBJ2-7; the D gene could be TRBD1 or TRBD2 (5 bases each). There are 14 residues in the CDR3. Germline V gene sequence: CDR1 SGHTA, CDR2 FQGNSA. The germline V and J ends were trimmed by 4 bases and 2 bases, with 12 bases remaining between them. CDR3 region: CASSSWDGAYEQYF. The CDR3 region has the DNA TGTGCCAGCAGCTCGTGGGACGGAGCCTACGAGCAGTACTTC.

V usage is TRBV11-2 and J usage is TRBJ2-5; D ambiguous. In germline, CDR1 is SGHAT, CDR2 FQNNGV. The V gene lost 3 bases and the J gene lost 1 base, with 12 bases spanning the gap. This CDR3 has 15 amino acids. CDR3 nucleotides: TGTGCCAGCAGCTTGCCCCTCGGGTCCCAAGAGACCCAGTACTTC. Protein product: CASSLPLGSQETQYF.

In this sample, this clonotype turned up many times. This chain uses TRBV20-1 with TRBJ1-6; 8 positions agree with TRBD1. Trimming took 8 bases from V and 7 from J; bases not matched to a gene: 7. The CDR3 sequence is 13 residues long. Germline V gene sequence: CDR1 DFQATT, CDR2 SNEGSKA (reference sequence). The chain's CDR3 is CSSRTGTNSPLHF. CDR3 DNA sequence: TGCAGTTCAAGGACAGGGACCAATTCACCCCTCCACTTT.

The chain has TRBV7-6 and TRBJ1-4; no reliable D call. CDR1 SGHVS and CDR2 FNYEAQ come from the germline V gene. The length of the CDR3 is 15 residues. The V gene lost 5 bases and the J gene lost 7 bases, with 17 bases spanning the gap. The DNA of the CDR3 is TGTGCCAGCAGCCCGGGCGGGGTGAATGGTGAAAAACTGTTTTTT. Translating gives CASSPGGVNGEKLFF.

The CDR3 loop is CSVAGAYSGNTIYF. CDR3 DNA: TGCAGCGTCGCCGGGGCTTACTCTGGAAACACCATATATTTT. The chain recombines TRBV29-1 with TRBJ1-3; TRBD1 might be the D (5 bases). CDR3 size: 14 residues. Trimming left V 6 bases short and J 0 bases short, with 12 bases between. Germline V CDR1 and CDR2: SQVTM, ANQGSEA.

The V and J genes are TRBV4-3 and TRBJ2-7; maybe TRBD2 (5 bases). Germline loops: CDR1 LGHNA, CDR2 YSLEER. V gave up 4 bases and J gave up 0 bases, with 13 bases separating them. This CDR3 spans 15 amino acids. The CDR3: CASSPLWESSYEQYF. The CDR3 DNA reads as TGCGCCAGCAGCCCCCTTTGGGAGAGCTCCTACGAGCAGTACTTC.

The V gene is TRBV12-5, the J gene TRBJ2-5; D is possibly TRBD2 (6 bases). V was cut by 4 bases and J by 2 bases, with 8 bases left in between. There are 13 residues in the CDR3. CDR1 is LGHNT and CDR2 is FRNRAP in the germline V gene. The CDR3 protein is CASGSGLQETQYF. CDR3 coding DNA: TGTGCTAGTGGTTCGGGACTTCAAGAGACCCAGTACTTC.

This clonotype was observed a few times. The chain carries TRBV20-1 and TRBJ2-1; TRBD1 or TRBD2 may be the D gene (5 bases each). Trimming left V 0 bases short and J 2 bases short, with 11 bases between. CDR1 is DFQATT, CDR2 SNEGSKA, per germline (reference sequence). This CDR3 has 15 residues. The DNA for the CDR3 is TGCAGTGCTAGAGATGGGACGGCTACCTACAATGAGCAGTTCTTC. Translating gives CSARDGTATYNEQFF.

The chain recombines TRBV3-1 with TRBJ2-7; TRBD1 matches at 8 bases. With 3 bases clipped from V and 4 bases from J, the junction kept 8 bases outside the gene matches. Germline assignment: CDR1 LGHDT and CDR2 YNNKEL (reference sequence). The CDR3 covers 15 residues. The CDR3 nucleotides read TGTGCCAGCAGCCATGCACCAGGGACAGGATACGAGCAGTACTTC. As protein: CASSHAPGTGYEQYF.

This clonotype occurred many times. The chain combines TRBV29-1 with TRBJ2-1; TRBD2 might be the D (6 bases). V lost 3 bases to trimming and J lost 3 bases, with 12 bases between them. CDR3 length: 14 residues. The germline gives CDR1 SQVTM, CDR2 ANQGSEA. The CDR3 sequence: CSVEVEGRYNEQFF. CDR3 coding DNA: TGCAGCGTTGAGGTGGAGGGACGCTACAATGAGCAGTTCTTC.

This clonotype has more than one count but fewer than ten. This chain uses TRBV6-4 with TRBJ2-3, with 7 bases that match TRBD2. J lost 8 bases, V lost 3 bases, and 5 bases had no gene match. The CDR3 contains 13 residues. Germline V lookup: CDR1 MRHNA, CDR2 SNTAGT. CDR3 amino acids: CASSELAASTQYF. CDR3 nucleotide sequence: TGTGCCAGCAGTGAGCTAGCGGCCTCTACGCAGTATTTT.

This clonotype showed up just a few times. This chain uses TRBV4-2 with TRBJ2-1; TRBD1 matches at 7 bases. V shed 1 base and J 8 bases; nucleotides not matched to a gene: 5. The CDR3 covers 14 residues. Germline V gives CDR1 LGHNA, CDR2 YNFKEQ. The CDR3 DNA sequence: TGTGCCAGCAGCCAAGTGAAGGGGGCTCATGAGCAGTTCTTC. Translation: CASSQVKGAHEQFF.

At least ten counts were recorded for this clonotype. This rearrangement joins TRBV29-1 to TRBJ2-2; a weak D match, TRBD2 (5 bases). V lost 6 bases, J lost 0 bases, and 11 bases lay in between. Germline V gives CDR1 SQVTM, CDR2 ANQGSEA. The length of the CDR3 is 14 residues. The CDR3 region has the DNA TGCAGCGTCGCCGGGGAATCGAACACCGGGGAGCTGTTTTTT. Encoded protein: CSVAGESNTGELFF.

J is TRBJ2-5 and V is TRBV20-1, with 9 positions matching TRBD1. The CDR3 has 16 amino acids. Unmatched junction bases numbered 12, after V lost 3 bases and J lost 4 bases. Germline V gives CDR1 DFQATT, CDR2 SNEGSKA (reference sequence). CDR3 sequence (DNA): TGCAGTGCTAGGAAGCGGCGGGACAGGGCCGGAGAGACCCAGTACTTC. This encodes CSARKRRDRAGETQYF.

The J gene is TRBJ1-5, the V gene TRBV15; 7 bases match TRBD1. The CDR3 is 15 residues long. V was clipped by 1 base and J by 7 bases; unmatched bases: 7. Germline-derived CDR1 and CDR2 are LNHNV and YYDKDF (reference sequence). The chain's CDR3 is CATSRGPRGQQPQHF. CDR3 DNA sequence: TGTGCCACCAGCAGAGGGCCGAGGGGGCAACAGCCCCAGCATTTT.